The clone carrying this TCR beta chain is a singleton in its sample. Its antigen remains unknown. Trimming removed 6 bases from V and 2 bases from J; junction bases left unmatched: 4. The CDR3 consists of 13 residues. CDR1 is LNHDA, CDR2 SQIVND, per germline (reference sequence). This specimen belongs to a study of cytomegalovirus exposure and HLA in healthy donors. Findings and caveats of the study: Analyses of presence and absence presupposed an approximately uniform sequencing depth across donors.

The PCR employed 60 Vbeta primers together with 13 Jbeta primers. Sequencing used immunoSEQ multiplex PCR; TCRdb keeps in-frame clones, though not all of them. The sample shows 130,000 to 150,000 clones, 75% to 80% of them seen only once. The source of this sequence is a male donor in good health and CMV-seronegative. The sample was PBMCs. The rearrangement joins TRBV19 to TRBJ2-7; 7 nucleotides line up with TRBD1. As DNA, the CDR3 is TGTGCCAGTAGCCACAGGGGTCCCTACGAGCAGTACTTC. Protein: CASSHRGPYEQYF.